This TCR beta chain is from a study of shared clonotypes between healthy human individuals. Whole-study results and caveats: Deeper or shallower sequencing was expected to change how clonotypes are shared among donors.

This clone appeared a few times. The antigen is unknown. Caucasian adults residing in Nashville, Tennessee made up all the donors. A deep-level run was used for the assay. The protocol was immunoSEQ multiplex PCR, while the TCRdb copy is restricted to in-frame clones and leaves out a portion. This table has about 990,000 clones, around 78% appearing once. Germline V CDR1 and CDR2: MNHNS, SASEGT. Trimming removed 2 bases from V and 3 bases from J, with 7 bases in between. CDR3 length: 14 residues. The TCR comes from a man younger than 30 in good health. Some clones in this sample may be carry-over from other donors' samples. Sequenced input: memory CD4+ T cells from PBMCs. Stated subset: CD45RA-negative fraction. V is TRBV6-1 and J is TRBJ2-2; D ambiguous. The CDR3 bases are TGTGCCAGCAGTGAACGTCTGTACACCGGGGAGCTGTTTTTT. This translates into CASSERLYTGELFF.